The 25 T cell receptor beta chains below were found in one sample sequenced in a study of Ad26.COV2.S vaccination and SARS-CoV-2 variants. Treatment indicated: around 19 received Ad26.COV2.S at low or high dose, single or two shots; about five received placebo; per-sample allocation not given. Material that was analyzed had been drawn on day 63 after the first vaccine or placebo injection. Generated by immunoSEQ multiplex PCR, the TCRdb table keeps only in-frame clones and is missing some. The sample contains about 350,000 clones, about 87% of which appear only once. The sequences come from peripheral blood, collected in a trial of Ad26.COV2.S vaccine versus placebo. All receptors derive from a person aged 18-65 years who received the Ad26.COV2.S COVID-19 vaccine or a placebo.

This clone came up a few times. The chain carries TRBV5-6 and TRBJ1-2; D is uncertain. The V gene's germline CDR1 is SGHDT and CDR2 YYEEEE. The CDR3 loop spans 13 amino acids. The V end lost 0 bases, the J end lost 2 bases, and 5 bases lay between the germline ends. The CDR3 is CASSLGPNYGYTF. Written as DNA, the CDR3 is TGTGCCAGCAGCTTGGGGCCAAACTATGGCTACACCTTC.

This chain links TRBV11-2 with TRBJ1-1; TRBD1 matches 11 bases. This CDR3 comprises 17 residues. Trimming took 5 bases from V and 5 from J; bases not matched to a gene: 13. Germline V gene data show CDR1 as SGHAT and CDR2 as FQNNGV. CDR3 in amino acids: CASSLGQGASRTTEAFF. For the CDR3, the DNA is TGTGCCAGCAGCCTCGGACAGGGGGCTTCTCGAACAACTGAAGCTTTCTTT.

This clone has just a few counts. The chain recombines TRBV6-2 or TRBV6-3 with TRBJ1-5, with 7 bases that match TRBD1. This CDR3 contains 16 residues. Germline V gene lookup returns CDR1 MNHEY and CDR2 SVGEGT. J gave up 4 bases and V 4 bases, and 10 bases lay outside the gene matches. The CDR3 DNA sequence: TGTGCCAGCAGTTCATCGCGCGGGACAGAAAATCAGCCCCAGCATTTT. Amino acid sequence: CASSSSRGTENQPQHF.

The gene calls are TRBV4-3 and TRBJ1-6, with D possibly TRBD1 on 5 matching bases. Deletions cut 0 bases from V and 0 bases from J, with 15 bases between. CDR1 and CDR2 from the germline V gene are LGHNA and YSLEER. The CDR3 is 19 residues long. CDR3 sequence reads: CASSQEGDSFSSYNSPLHF. The CDR3, as DNA: TGCGCCAGCAGCCAAGAAGGGGATTCATTCAGCTCCTATAATTCACCCCTCCACTTT.

This chain links TRBV4-3 with TRBJ2-1; 8 nucleotides align to TRBD2. V dropped 3 bases and J dropped 6; count of bases not matched to a gene: 4. Germline CDR1 is LGHNA and CDR2 is YSLEER. This CDR3 is 14 amino acids long. The chain's CDR3 is CASSQATSGNEQFF. DNA of the CDR3: TGCGCCAGCAGCCAGGCTACTAGCGGCAATGAGCAGTTCTTC.

The chain recombines TRBV19 with TRBJ1-2, with D possibly TRBD1 on 5 matching bases. The V gene lost 5 bases and the J gene lost 5 bases, with 12 bases spanning the gap. The CDR3 has 13 residues. From germline, CDR1 is LNHDA and CDR2 SQIVND (reference sequence). The DNA for the CDR3 is TGTGCCAGTAGTTTCTTGGAGGGGTATGGCTACACCTTC. It specifies CASSFLEGYGYTF. Together with reference TRBV19 and TRBJ1-2, the CDR3 gives the full variable domain: DGGITQSPKYLFRKEGQNVTLSCEQNLNHDAMYWYRQDPGQGLRLIYYSQIVNDFQKGDIAEGYSVSREKKESFPLTVTSAQKNPTAFYLCASSFLEGYGYTFGSGTRLTVV.

V is TRBV11-2 and J is TRBJ1-1; D is undetermined. Trimming removed 4 bases at V and 8 bases at J, with 8 bases between. The CDR3 has 11 residues. Germline V CDR1 and CDR2: SGHAT, FQNNGV. The CDR3 loop is CASSYLREAFF. The CDR3 nucleotides are TGTGCCAGCAGCTATCTGAGGGAAGCTTTCTTT.

This sequence joins TRBV27 and TRBJ1-3, with D perhaps TRBD1 (5 bases). The ends were cut back, 6 bases at V and 0 bases at J, with 12 bases in the middle. This CDR3 contains 15 residues. CDR1 and CDR2 (germline): MNHEY, SMNVEV (reference sequence). The CDR3 loop reads CASSRQHNSGNTIYF. CDR3 coding DNA: TGTGCCAGCAGCCGACAGCACAACTCTGGAAACACCATATATTTT.

This chain joins TRBV7-6 and TRBJ2-5; the D is unclear. The CDR3 loop spans 11 amino acids. V shed 4 bases and J shed 4 bases, with 4 bases lying between them. Germline CDR1 and CDR2: SGHVS and FNYEAQ. The CDR3 reads CASSSGETQYF. CDR3 nucleotide sequence: TGTGCCAGCAGCTCCGGAGAGACCCAGTACTTC.

CDR3 in amino acids: CAWSVRISDERFF. DNA for the CDR3: TGTGCCTGGAGTGTACGAATATCGGACGAAAGGTTCTTC. The chain recombines TRBV30 with TRBJ2-1; D is unclear. Deletions cut 0 bases from V and 15 bases from J, with 18 bases between. CDR3 length: 13 amino acids. Germline loops: CDR1 GTSNPN, CDR2 SVGIG (reference sequence).

J is TRBJ1-4 and V is TRBV5-1, with D tentatively TRBD1 (6 bases). CDR3 length equals 20 residues. Germline loops: CDR1 SGHRS, CDR2 YFSETQ. V lost 4 bases, J lost 0 bases, and 25 bases lay in between. CDR3 in DNA: TGCGCCAGCAGCCCGCAATTGGCAGGGGCCTTGGTAGCAACTAATGAAAAACTGTTTTTT. Translating gives CASSPQLAGALVATNEKLFF.

The chain recombines TRBV9 with TRBJ2-3, with D possibly being TRBD2 (6 bases). Trimming shortened V by 4 bases and J by 0 bases, and 15 bases separated the two germline ends. From germline, CDR1 is SGDLS and CDR2 YYNGEE. The CDR3 totals 16 residues. As DNA, the CDR3 is TGTGCCAGCAGCACCGGAGGAGGGACCAGCACAGATACGCAGTATTTT. Translated: CASSTGGGTSTDTQYF.

The count of this clone is one. V usage is TRBV4-3 and J usage is TRBJ2-2; D remains unclear. Germline CDR1 and CDR2: LGHNA and YSLEER. The CDR3 has 18 amino acids. V was pared by 4 bases and J by 7 bases, with 25 bases between. CDR3 protein: CASSPTMPGSAVNGELFF. The CDR3, as DNA: TGCGCCAGCAGCCCGACGATGCCGGGCTCCGCGGTGAACGGGGAGCTGTTTTTT.

V gene TRBV5-4 combines with J gene TRBJ1-2; D gene unclear. V lost 4 bases, J lost 1 base, and 8 bases lay in between. Germline CDR1 SGHNT, CDR2 YYREEE (reference sequence). CDR3 length: 13 residues. DNA for the CDR3: TGTGCCAGCAGCCCAAGGGATAACTATGGCTACACCTTC. This encodes CASSPRDNYGYTF. Using reference TRBV5-4 and TRBJ1-2 for the parts outside the CDR3, the full variable domain is ETGVTQSPTHLIKTRGQQVTLRCSSQSGHNTVSWYQQALGQGPQFIFQYYREEENGRGNFPPRFSGLQFPNYSSELNVNALELDDSALYLCASSPRDNYGYTFGSGTRLTVV.

The chain recombines TRBV9 with TRBJ2-2; D is possibly TRBD2 (6 bases). V was cut by 7 bases and J by 7 bases, with 17 bases left in between. This CDR3 comprises 14 residues. Germline V lookup: CDR1 SGDLS, CDR2 YYNGEE. The CDR3 nucleotides read TGTGCCAGCGCCGCCACCGGGGGAGGCGGGGAGCTGTTTTTT. Encoded protein: CASAATGGGGELFF.

The rearrangement links TRBV7-8 to TRBJ1-1; tentatively, D is TRBD1 (6 bases). Trimming shortened V by 3 bases and J by 6 bases, and 11 bases separated the two germline ends. Looked up from germline, CDR1 is SGHVS and CDR2 is FQNEAQ. The CDR3 covers 13 residues. This CDR3 is CASSFSGDAEAFF. Written as DNA, the CDR3 is TGTGCCAGCAGCTTTTCAGGGGACGCTGAAGCTTTCTTT.

The chain employs TRBV3-1 (or the pseudogene TRBV3-2) and TRBJ2-2, with 12 bases lining up with TRBD1. The CDR3 is 16 amino acids. J lost 8 bases, V lost 1 base, and 5 bases had no gene match. Germline-derived CDR1 and CDR2 are LGHDT and YNNKEL (reference sequence). As DNA, the CDR3 is TGTGCCAGCAGCCAAGTGGGACAGGGGGCGCGTGGGGAGCTGTTTTTT. Translated, it gives CASSQVGQGARGELFF.

The J gene is TRBJ2-3, the V gene TRBV7-6; the match to TRBD2 covers 10 bases. This CDR3 region has 16 residues. Germline assignment: CDR1 SGHVS and CDR2 FNYEAQ. V dropped 3 bases and J dropped 2; count of bases not matched to a gene: 5. As DNA, the CDR3 is TGTGCCAGCAGCTTTGCTAGCGGGAGAAACACAGATACGCAGTATTTT. Amino acid sequence: CASSFASGRNTDTQYF.

This chain uses TRBV6-1 with TRBJ2-2; D remains ambiguous. Germline V gives CDR1 MNHNS, CDR2 SASEGT. This CDR3 has 15 amino acids. V was shortened by 2 bases and J by 2 bases, with 9 bases between the two germline ends. CDR3 nucleotides: TGTGCCAGCAGTGAACATCACACCAACACCGGGGAGCTGTTTTTT. It yields the protein CASSEHHTNTGELFF.

In its sample, this clone was seen a few times. The chain links TRBV4-1 to TRBJ1-5; D gene ambiguous. Germline V gene data show CDR1 as MGHRA and CDR2 as YSYEKL. V dropped 0 bases and J dropped 4 bases, with 16 bases sitting between them. This CDR3 has 17 residues. CDR3 sequence: CASSQEMRLSENQPQHF. Here the CDR3 DNA reads TGCGCCAGCAGCCAAGAGATGCGACTTTCAGAAAATCAGCCCCAGCATTTT.

The chain has TRBV28 and TRBJ2-7; TRBD2 matches 11 bases. Germline lookup yields CDR1 MDHEN and CDR2 SYDVKM. The V and J ends lost 2 bases and 2 bases, in that order; junction bases with no gene match: 5. This CDR3 region has 16 residues. The CDR3 nucleotides are TGTGCCAGCAGTTTAGGAGGGACTAGCGGTGCCTACGAGCAGTACTTC. Protein: CASSLGGTSGAYEQYF.

The chain is built from TRBV18 and TRBJ1-3, with TRBD1 matching over 9 bases. The germline V gene has CDR1 KGHSH and CDR2 LQKENI. This CDR3 spans 15 amino acids. V trimming: 3 bases; J trimming: 4 bases; junction bases outside the gene matches: 4. CDR3 protein: CASSPRDRAGNTIYF. The CDR3 DNA is TGTGCCAGCTCACCTAGGGACAGGGCCGGAAACACCATATATTTT.

J is TRBJ1-2 and V is TRBV4-3, with a tentative D call TRBD1 (6 bases). Trimming took off 8 bases at V and 4 bases at J, with 17 bases between the two ends. This CDR3 has 14 residues. CDR1 and CDR2 from the germline V gene are LGHNA and YSLEER. CDR3: CASGDPTGGYGYTF. The CDR3 nucleotides are TGCGCCAGCGGGGACCCGACAGGAGGCTATGGCTACACCTTC.

The V gene is TRBV27, the J gene TRBJ2-5; 14 bases agree with TRBD2. V shed 5 bases and J 5 bases; nucleotides not matched to a gene: 10. CDR3 length: 17 amino acids. The germline V gene has CDR1 MNHEY and CDR2 SMNVEV (reference sequence). The CDR3 sequence: CASSLMRTSGRTETQYF. DNA for the CDR3: TGTGCCAGCAGTCTGATGAGGACTAGCGGGAGGACGGAGACCCAGTACTTC.

This chain connects TRBV3-1 (or the pseudogene TRBV3-2) to TRBJ2-1; 7 bases map to TRBD2. Germline V gives CDR1 LGHDT, CDR2 YNNKEL (reference sequence). The CDR3 runs 20 residues. V dropped 1 base and J dropped 0; count of bases not matched to a gene: 15. Here the CDR3 DNA reads TGTGCCAGCAGCCAAGTCTCACACCTGACTAGCTTAGGCTCCTACAATGAGCAGTTCTTC. Its translation is CASSQVSHLTSLGSYNEQFF.